This T cell receptor (beta chain) was recorded in a study of T cell responses to AZD1222 COVID-19 vaccine. This CDR3 has 11 amino acids. CDR1 and CDR2 (germline): SNHLY, FYNNEI. Trimming took off 10 bases at V and 5 bases at J, with 9 bases between the two ends. The protocol was immunoSEQ multiplex PCR, while the TCRdb copy is restricted to in-frame clones and leaves out a portion. The sample has more than 150,000 clones, approximately 91% seen once; the top ten hold approximately 1.5%. This clone has just one count. V usage is TRBV2 and J usage is TRBJ2-1; D is undetermined. The sequence was collected from an adult who received the AZD1222 COVID-19 vaccine. Sequenced material: peripheral blood, taken 28 days after the second AZD1222 dose. The CDR3: CATRLHNEQFF. In nucleotides, the CDR3 is TGTGCCACCAGGTTACACAATGAGCAGTTCTTC. Together with reference TRBV2 and TRBJ2-1, the CDR3 gives the full variable domain: EPEVTQTPSHQVTQMGQEVILRCVPISNHLYFYWYRQILGQKVEFLVSFYNNEISEKSEIFDDQFSVERPDGSNFTLKIRSTKLEDSAMYFCATRLHNEQFFGPGTRLTVL.